Presented here are 3 T cell receptor beta chains from one specimen sequenced in a study of blood T cell repertoires in COVID-19. Generated by immunoSEQ multiplex PCR, the TCRdb table keeps only in-frame clones and is missing some. The repertoire includes a few hundred thousand clones, about 90% of them detected once, and over 9.5% sits in the top ten. What was sequenced was peripheral blood. The receptors were gathered from a woman in her twenties or thirties with COVID-19, enrolled during active disease.

The chain links TRBV30 to TRBJ2-7; 8 nucleotides align to TRBD2. Unmatched junction bases numbered 19, after V lost 8 bases and J lost 4 bases. The CDR3 totals 16 residues. Germline values: CDR1 GTSNPN, CDR2 SVGIG (reference sequence). The CDR3 sequence: CAAVAGGFSPNYEQYF. DNA for the CDR3: TGTGCCGCGGTCGCGGGAGGTTTCTCACCCAATTACGAGCAGTACTTC.

In DNA, the CDR3 is TGTGCCAGCGGAGGGGACTCTGGAAACACCATATATTTT. Protein product: CASGGDSGNTIYF. The chain combines TRBV13 with TRBJ1-3; perhaps TRBD1 as D (5 bases). With 8 bases removed from V and 0 bases from J, the gap between germline ends came to 8 bases. The CDR3 extends over 13 amino acids. Germline loops: CDR1 PRHDT, CDR2 FYEKMQ (reference sequence).

This clone occurred a few times. J is TRBJ1-1 and V is TRBV11-2; a possible D gene is TRBD1 (5 bases). The CDR3 covers 17 residues. CDR1 is SGHAT and CDR2 is FQNNGV in the germline V gene. Trimming left V 2 bases short and J 0 bases short, with 16 bases between. In DNA, the CDR3 is TGTGCCAGCAGCTTACCGCCAGGACATTCCATGAACACTGAAGCTTTCTTT. It yields the protein CASSLPPGHSMNTEAFF.